One and the same sample provided the 15 T cell receptor beta chains below, sequenced in a study of spatial heterogeneity in lung cancer. Time point: sample taken at primary tumor resection. Sequencing of whole RNA from tumor, nontumor lung or frozen PBMC involved no sorting. In TCRdb, the 5' RACE reads were re-called with MiXCR into one record per CDR3 protein. Here the sample spans approximately 400 distinct CDR3 sequences, less than 35% being singletons. This sample comprised PBMCs, obtained at surgery. Receptors originate from a male donor with early-stage non-small cell lung cancer.

This clonotype was recorded a few times. Found in a library prepared for alpha chains, this beta chain is an off-target read, and its abundance has little meaning. This CDR3 is CASSQGLAKNIQYF. CDR3 nucleotides: TGCGCCAGCAGCCAGGGACTAGCCAAAAACATTCAGTACTTC. V usage is TRBV5-1 and J usage is TRBJ2-4; maybe TRBD2 (6 bases). The CDR3 extends over 14 amino acids. CDR1 SGHRS and CDR2 YFSETQ come from the germline V gene. V was clipped by 4 bases and J by 0 bases, with 8 bases between them.

In its sample, this clonotype was seen a few times. As an off-target read in a library built for alpha chains, this beta chain has a frequency of little significance. The CDR3 protein is CATSRDKNYGYTF. CDR3 nucleotides: TGTGCCACTAGCCGGGACAAAAACTATGGCTACACCTTC. The chain couples TRBV19 to TRBJ1-2; tentatively, D is TRBD1 (6 bases). Trimming took off 10 bases at V and 2 bases at J, with 14 bases between the two ends. Germline lookup yields CDR1 LNHDA and CDR2 SQIVND (reference sequence). The CDR3 is made up of 13 amino acids.

Of note for this clonotype: Found in a library prepared for alpha chains, this beta chain is an off-target read, and its abundance has little meaning. V and J are TRBV5-6 and TRBJ2-5; 7 bases fit TRBD1. V was pared by 2 bases and J by 5 bases, with 6 bases of the junction left unmatched. The V gene's germline CDR1 is SGHDT and CDR2 YYEEEE. This CDR3 contains 14 residues. The CDR3 here is CASSFRDSYETQYF. CDR3 DNA: TGTGCCAGCAGCTTCCGGGACAGTTATGAGACCCAGTACTTC. The full variable domain, with the rest looked up from reference TRBV5-6 and TRBJ2-5, is DAGVTQSPTHLIKTRGQQVTLRCSPKSGHDTVSWYQQALGQGPQFIFQYYEEEERQRGNFPDRFSGHQFPNYSSELNVNALLLGDSALYLCASSFRDSYETQYFGPGTRLLVL.

On this clonotype itself: The library was prepared for alpha chains; this beta chain is a stray read, so its frequency means little. The rearrangement uses TRBV11-2 and TRBJ2-3; D is unresolved. Trimming stripped 4 bases from V and 6 bases from J, with 8 bases between. Germline CDR1 reads SGHAT; CDR2 reads FQNNGV. This CDR3 region has 12 residues. CDR3 nucleotide sequence: TGTGCCAGCAGCTCAGCTGGGGATACGCAGTATTTT. It translates to CASSSAGDTQYF.

With regard to this clonotype: The library was built for alpha chains, so this beta chain is an off-target read and its size means little. The chain joins TRBV9 to TRBJ2-7, with 10 bases that match TRBD2. Germline trimming cut 3 bases from V and 2 bases from J; bases unmatched to any gene: 2. The CDR3 consists of 14 residues. Germline CDR1 and CDR2: SGDLS and YYNGEE. This chain's CDR3 is CASSGSGRPYEQYF. CDR3 coding DNA: TGTGCCAGCAGCGGTAGCGGGAGGCCCTACGAGCAGTACTTC.

In this sample, this clonotype is large. This beta chain represents an off-target read in a library built for alpha chains; its size is of limited meaning. The chain recombines TRBV7-2 with TRBJ2-5; D is perhaps TRBD1 or TRBD2 (5 bases each). The CDR3 sequence is 12 residues long. V was trimmed by 5 bases and J by 4 bases, leaving 8 bases between them. CDR1 is SGHTA and CDR2 is FQGNSA in the germline V gene. The CDR3 reads CASSRDRETQYF. Here the CDR3 DNA reads TGTGCCAGCAGCCGGGACCGAGAGACCCAGTACTTC.

With regard to this clonotype: In a library made to pick up alpha chains, this beta chain is a stray read with a size that means little. The rearrangement links TRBV27 to TRBJ1-2; 8 bases fit TRBD1. The CDR3 is 14 amino acids. Germline V gene lookup returns CDR1 MNHEY and CDR2 SMNVEV (reference sequence). V dropped 4 bases and J dropped 8; count of bases not matched to a gene: 9. The CDR3 DNA sequence: TGTGCCAGCAGTTCCGGGACAGGTTCGAAAGGCTACACCTTC. The encoded protein is CASSSGTGSKGYTF.

On this clonotype itself: Being off target in a library aimed at alpha chains, this beta chain has a size of little meaning. This chain connects TRBV9 to TRBJ2-1, with a tentative D call TRBD2 (7 bases). Trimming took 3 bases from V and 10 from J, leaving 17 bases between them. Germline values: CDR1 SGDLS, CDR2 YYNGEE. This CDR3 is 14 amino acids long. This chain's CDR3 is CASSALRGAREQFF. In DNA, the CDR3 is TGTGCCAGCAGCGCCCTTCGGGGGGCACGGGAGCAGTTCTTC.

This clonotype has a handful of counts. In a library made to pick up alpha chains, this beta chain is a stray read with a size that means little. The chain combines TRBV13 with TRBJ2-5, with D unresolved. Trimming left V 2 bases short and J 5 bases short, with 9 bases between. The CDR3 totals 13 residues. Germline assignment: CDR1 PRHDT and CDR2 FYEKMQ (reference sequence). The CDR3 DNA is TGTGCCAGCAGCTTAAACGGAGAGGAGACCCAGTACTTC. It yields the protein CASSLNGEETQYF.

Relative to its sample, this clonotype is large. The library was designed around alpha chains, so this beta chain is a stray read whose abundance carries little weight. The V call is TRBV3-1, the J call TRBJ2-7; no clear D. Per the germline V gene, CDR1 is LGHDT and CDR2 is YNNKEL (reference sequence). V lost 4 bases and J lost 7, with 11 bases in between. The CDR3 spans 12 residues. The CDR3 DNA is TGTGCCAGCAGCCGCACCAAGAGGGAGCAGTACTTC. It translates to CASSRTKREQYF.

Worth noting for this clonotype: Since it is a stray read in a library aimed at alpha chains, this beta chain has a size that is not meaningful. This rearrangement joins TRBV10-3 to TRBJ1-2, with 7 positions matching TRBD1. From germline, CDR1 is ENHRY and CDR2 SYGVKD. CDR3 length equals 12 residues. Trimming cost V 6 bases and J 6 bases; bases outside gene matches: 4. CDR3 region: CAISGTENGYTF. CDR3 bases: TGTGCCATCAGCGGGACAGAGAATGGCTACACCTTC.

As to this clonotype: Found in a library prepared for alpha chains, this beta chain is an off-target read, and its abundance has little meaning. The gene calls are TRBV6-1 and TRBJ2-2; 7 bases line up with TRBD2. Germline CDR1 reads MNHNS; CDR2 reads SASEGT. J lost 5 bases, V lost 6 bases, and 9 bases had no gene match. This CDR3 spans 15 amino acids. The CDR3 spells CASSPMAGETGELFF. As DNA, the CDR3 is TGTGCCAGCAGCCCGATGGCGGGGGAGACCGGGGAGCTGTTTTTT.

Worth noting for this clonotype: This beta chain is a stray read from a library made for alpha chains; its abundance is not meaningful. CDR3 protein: CASSRQGSYNEQFF. The CDR3 DNA reads TGTGCCAGCAGTCGACAGGGGAGTTACAATGAGCAGTTCTTC. The chain is built from TRBV6-2 or TRBV6-3 and TRBJ2-1; 8 bases align to TRBD1. The junction had 4 bases not matched to a gene; V was cut back by 5 bases and J by 4 bases. The CDR3 runs to 14 residues. Per germline, CDR1 MNHEY and CDR2 SVGEGT.

Concerning this clonotype itself: This beta chain turned up in a library designed for alpha chains; as an off-target read, its abundance says little. The chain joins TRBV7-2 to TRBJ2-3; D is undetermined. V dropped 5 bases and J dropped 0 bases, with 15 bases sitting between them. Germline CDR1 and CDR2: SGHTA and FQGNSA. The CDR3 is 16 residues long. The CDR3 protein is CASSESEVTSTDTQYF. In DNA, the CDR3 is TGTGCCAGCAGCGAGAGCGAGGTTACTAGCACAGATACGCAGTATTTT.

As to this clonotype: This beta chain appears as a stray read in a library generated for alpha chains; its size is not informative. The genes are TRBV6-5 and TRBJ1-6, with D hard to call. The CDR3 contains 13 residues. The V end lost 4 bases, the J end lost 7 bases, and 8 bases lay between the germline ends. Germline lookup yields CDR1 MNHEY and CDR2 SVGAGI. The chain's CDR3 is CASSWQENSPLHF. DNA for the CDR3: TGTGCCAGCAGTTGGCAGGAGAATTCACCCCTCCACTTT.